This TCR beta chain was captured by sequencing in a study of regulatory T cells in long-lasting Graves disease. The time point here: persistent/refractory GD, antithyroid drugs over 5 years with positive TRAb. The TCR library was made from RNA extracted from PBMCs. This clonotype was detected a few times. Arm-PCR of CDR3 regions and iRepertoire HTBI primers were the basis on which TCR beta libraries were built. TCRdb reanalysed the multiplex PCR reads using MiXCR and keeps one entry per CDR3 protein. This table has around 460,000 distinct CDR3 sequences, about 22% appearing once. Here the sequenced sample was peripheral blood mononuclear cells (PBMCs), taken when the disease was refractory, from a patient treated with antithyroid drugs. The clonotype was recovered from a female donor with Graves disease.

The CDR3 coding sequence is TGTGCCAGCAGAAGGGGATTCGGGTCCTACGAGCAGTACTTC. It encodes CASRRGFGSYEQYF. The chain has TRBV6-2 or TRBV6-3 and TRBJ2-7, with a tentative D call TRBD1 (5 bases). Germline-derived CDR1 and CDR2 are MNHEY and SVGEGT. V was clipped by 6 bases and J by 1 base, with 13 bases between them. CDR3 size: 14 residues.